This TCR beta chain was captured by sequencing in a study of CD8 T cells in Susac syndrome. This CDR3 is 13 amino acids long. Germline V gene sequence: CDR1 SGHTA, CDR2 FQGTGA. Trimming removed 5 bases at V and 1 base at J, with 5 bases between. Recently defined diagnostic criteria classed the Susac syndrome patients as definite or probable. Random hexamers primed reverse transcription of roughly 0.5 to 1 ug RNA. Using its own MiXCR run on the immunoSEQ multiplex PCR reads, TCRdb lists one record per CDR3 protein. The table has 150,000 or so distinct CDR3 sequences, about 96% seen once. Specimen: CD4+ T cells from PBMCs. The TCR comes from a human donor with Susac syndrome. V gene TRBV7-3 combines with J gene TRBJ2-2; D gene uncertain. The CDR3 spells CASSTLNTGELFF. CDR3 in DNA: TGTGCCAGCAGCACGTTGAACACCGGGGAGCTGTTTTTT.